This T cell receptor (beta chain) originates from a study of control samples from healthy donors and cancer patients. Germline V gene sequence: CDR1 SGDLS, CDR2 YYNGEE. The CDR3 is made up of 13 amino acids. With 0 bases removed from V and 5 bases from J, the gap between germline ends came to 8 bases. The table came from immunoSEQ multiplex PCR; TCRdb's copy has only in-frame clones and leaves some out. The sample consists of about 110,000 clones, approximately 80% of them appearing once. The sequencing input was blood. V gene TRBV9 combines with J gene TRBJ2-5, with D tentatively TRBD2 (6 bases). The sequence was obtained from a man aged 18 to 30 in good health. The CDR3, as DNA: TGTGCCAGCAGCGTAGGGGGGGAGGAGACCCAGTACTTC. Protein sequence: CASSVGGEETQYF.